This T cell receptor beta chain was sequenced for a study of blood T cell repertoires in COVID-19. Study as a whole: Both acute and convalescent COVID-19 samples were obtained from the United States, Italy and Spain. From T cells, B-cell-depleted T cells, or PBMCs came the material, which was cDNA or gDNA.

The V gene end was trimmed by 7 bases and the J gene end by 8 bases; junction bases not matched to a gene: 19. The CDR3 is 17 residues long. The germline CDR1 and CDR2 sequences are LNHDA and SQIVND (reference sequence). Concerning this clone itself: This specimen includes other DNA sequences encoding the same CDR3.

Per the authors' pipeline: Estimation of nucleated cell counts was performed using reference gene primer amplification. Method: immunoSEQ multiplex PCR; TCRdb's copy keeps in-frame clones and lacks some. D and trimming were read from the DNA, whereas the V and J calls and clone size are those reported in that table. There are nearly 350,000 clones in the sample; more than 70% occur only once, and roughly 3% lies in the top ten. Sequenced: peripheral blood. This chain joins TRBV19 and TRBJ2-1; TRBD2 agrees at 8 bases. The clonotype was recovered from a young man with active or convalescent COVID-19. CDR3 coding DNA: TGTGCCAGTACTATCCTAAGCGGGAGAGATGATGGGGATGAGCAGTTCTTC. Its protein is CASTILSGRDDGDEQFF.